These 16 T cell receptor beta chains share one sample of origin, sequenced in a study of T cells in Graves' hyperthyroidism and ophthalmopathy (dated by TCRdb to between 2018 and 2020). The method was multiplex PCR. The reads were generated on an Illumina HiSeq 2000. Amplification of TCR beta CDR3 regions was carried out from RNA transcripts. The TCR CDR3 was subjected to a first round of RT-PCR using the HTBI primer set and the Qiagen OneStep RT-PCR kit. TCRdb reprocessed the public reads (quality trimming at Q25 with fastp, clone calling with MiXCR) and kept in-frame beta chains. For every CDR3 protein sequence, its rows merge into one entry that carries the most common genes and DNA. The sample yields approximately 570,000 distinct CDR3 sequences; about 20% were counted once. In total, the top ten clones hold approximately 50% of the sample. What was sequenced was blood. The source of these receptors is a middle-aged man with Graves' ophthalmopathy.

The rearrangement joins TRBV9 to TRBJ1-6, with D maybe TRBD1 (5 bases). The V end lost 0 bases, the J end lost 5 bases, and 9 bases lay between the germline ends. Germline CDR1 SGDLS, CDR2 YYNGEE. The CDR3 runs to 15 residues. In DNA, the CDR3 is TGTGCCAGCAGCGTAGGGGGGTCTAATAATTCACCCCTCCACTTT. Protein sequence: CASSVGGSNNSPLHF.

The table lists this clonotype with many counts. This rearrangement joins TRBV6-1 to TRBJ1-1, with D perhaps matching TRBD1 (6 bases). Germline V lookup: CDR1 MNHNS, CDR2 SASEGT. This CDR3 comprises 12 residues. Trimming took 7 bases from V and 7 from J, leaving 13 bases between them. CDR3 nucleotide sequence: TGTGCCAGCAAGAAACAGGGCTTTGAAGCTTTCTTT. This encodes CASKKQGFEAFF.

The V gene is TRBV6-5, the J gene TRBJ1-1, with D unresolved. The CDR3 has 12 amino acids. CDR1 is MNHEY and CDR2 is SVGAGI in the germline V gene. V dropped 4 bases and J dropped 13 bases, with 16 bases sitting between them. The CDR3 DNA follows: TGTGCCAGCAGTTTCTTAGGCAGCGCGCGTTTCTTT. As protein: CASSFLGSARFF.

The V call is TRBV28, the J call TRBJ2-7; 7 bases match TRBD1. The CDR3 contains 13 residues. J was trimmed by 4 bases and V by 9 bases; bases with no gene match: 9. Per germline, CDR1 MDHEN and CDR2 SYDVKM. Written as DNA, the CDR3 is TGTGCCAGTATTCGGGACAGAAAATACGAGCAGTACTTC. Translation: CASIRDRKYEQYF.

The chain has TRBV19 and TRBJ1-1, with 9 bases that match TRBD1. CDR1 is LNHDA, CDR2 SQIVND, per germline (reference sequence). With V trimmed by 7 bases and J by 4 bases, 4 bases remained unmatched. The CDR3 is 13 amino acids. The CDR3 sequence is CASKPQGATEAFF. CDR3 nucleotide sequence: TGTGCCAGTAAGCCACAGGGGGCCACTGAAGCTTTCTTT.

This clonotype was recorded at least ten times. The CDR3, as DNA: TGTGCCAGCAGCCTACCCGGACAGGGAAAGGGCTACACCTTC. It codes for CASSLPGQGKGYTF. The V and J genes are TRBV28 and TRBJ1-2; TRBD1 matches 8 bases. J lost 8 bases, V lost 6 bases, and 11 bases had no gene match. CDR1 and CDR2 from the germline V gene are MDHEN and SYDVKM. The CDR3 consists of 14 residues.

The chain combines TRBV3-1 with TRBJ2-2, with 8 positions matching TRBD2. This CDR3 comprises 17 residues. After removal of 2 bases from V and 2 bases from J, the junction contained 7 bases not matched to a gene. CDR1 is LGHDT, CDR2 YNNKEL, per germline (reference sequence). The DNA for the CDR3 is TGTGCCAGCAGCCAAATAGGAGCGGGGGCTAACACCGGGGAGCTGTTTTTT. This translates into CASSQIGAGANTGELFF.

The chain has TRBV3-1 and TRBJ2-3; 9 bases are a match to TRBD2. Germline values: CDR1 LGHDT, CDR2 YNNKEL (reference sequence). The CDR3 length is 17 residues. With 1 base clipped from V and 11 bases from J, the junction kept 16 bases outside the gene matches. The CDR3 nucleotides read TGTGCCAGCAGCCAAGGTACGCGGCGGGGGGGCCGGAATATGCAGTATTTT. It specifies CASSQGTRRGGRNMQYF.

The rearrangement links TRBV7-9 to TRBJ1-5, with 10 bases fitting TRBD1. This CDR3 region has 14 residues. Germline lookup yields CDR1 SEHNR and CDR2 FQNEAQ (reference sequence). With V trimmed by 5 bases and J by 7 bases, 5 bases remained unmatched. CDR3 DNA: TGTGCCAGCAGCCGGGACAGGGGAGGACAGCCCCAGCATTTT. Translating gives CASSRDRGGQPQHF.

A few counts support this clonotype. The chain is built from TRBV12-3 or TRBV12-4 and TRBJ2-2, with 15 bases that match TRBD2. V lost 7 bases, J lost 6 bases, and 18 bases stayed unmatched. The CDR3 has 20 residues. CDR3 in amino acids: CASKPLPGLAGGPRAGELFF. DNA of the CDR3: TGTGCCAGCAAACCATTACCTGGACTAGCGGGAGGGCCGCGGGCCGGGGAGCTGTTTTTT.

For this clonotype: This may arise from a read error, as a much more abundant clone is one base away. The rearrangement uses TRBV9 and TRBJ2-7; 7 nucleotides align to TRBD1. The CDR3 is made up of 15 amino acids. Germline CDR1 and CDR2: SGDLS and YYNGEE. Written as DNA, the CDR3 is TGTGCCAGCAGCGTTACGCCCGGGACAGCCTACGGGCAGTACTTC. Residues: CASSVTPGTAYGQYF.

There are many counts of this clonotype. V is TRBV10-3 and J is TRBJ1-5; 10 bases agree with TRBD1. V lost 8 bases and J lost 4; bases outside the gene matches: 2. The CDR3 has 13 amino acids. Germline loops: CDR1 ENHRY, CDR2 SYGVKD. The CDR3 reads CAIGTGENQPQHF. The CDR3 DNA sequence: TGTGCCATCGGGACAGGGGAAAATCAGCCCCAGCATTTT.

The CDR3 spells CSARRGAGDTEAFF. In DNA, the CDR3 is TGCAGTGCTAGAAGGGGTGCCGGGGACACTGAAGCTTTCTTT. This chain joins TRBV20-1 and TRBJ1-1, with a tentative D call TRBD1 (5 bases). The V gene's germline CDR1 is DFQATT and CDR2 SNEGSKA (reference sequence). Trimming pared 2 bases from V and 3 bases from J, leaving 13 bases between. The CDR3 is made up of 14 amino acids.

The chain links TRBV2 to TRBJ2-2, with 9 bases fitting TRBD2. Germline CDR1 and CDR2: SNHLY and FYNNEI. V lost 4 bases, J lost 2 bases, and 2 bases stayed unmatched. The CDR3 has 15 amino acids. The CDR3: CASSGLAVNTGELFF. CDR3 bases: TGTGCCAGCAGTGGACTAGCGGTTAACACCGGGGAGCTGTTTTTT. The full variable domain, with the rest looked up from reference TRBV2 and TRBJ2-2, is EPEVTQTPSHQVTQMGQEVILRCVPISNHLYFYWYRQILGQKVEFLVSFYNNEISEKSEIFDDQFSVERPDGSNFTLKIRSTKLEDSAMYFCASSGLAVNTGELFFGEGSRLTVL.

The chain has TRBV20-1 and TRBJ2-7, with no clear D. This CDR3 contains 14 residues. The germline V gene encodes CDR1 DFQATT and CDR2 SNEGSKA (reference sequence). Trimming removed 4 bases at V and 0 bases at J, with 13 bases between. The CDR3 is CSAKSTPSSYEQYF. The CDR3 DNA is TGCAGTGCTAAAAGTACTCCCTCCTCCTACGAGCAGTACTTC.

This clonotype was counted ten times or more. This chain uses TRBV7-8 with TRBJ2-1; 10 nucleotides agree with TRBD2. CDR1 and CDR2 from the germline V gene are SGHVS and FQNEAQ. Germline trimming cut 5 bases from V and 7 bases from J; bases unmatched to any gene: 8. The CDR3 extends over 15 amino acids. The CDR3 loop is CASSLGASGSNEQFF. The CDR3 bases are TGTGCCAGCAGCCTCGGGGCTAGCGGGAGTAATGAGCAGTTCTTC.